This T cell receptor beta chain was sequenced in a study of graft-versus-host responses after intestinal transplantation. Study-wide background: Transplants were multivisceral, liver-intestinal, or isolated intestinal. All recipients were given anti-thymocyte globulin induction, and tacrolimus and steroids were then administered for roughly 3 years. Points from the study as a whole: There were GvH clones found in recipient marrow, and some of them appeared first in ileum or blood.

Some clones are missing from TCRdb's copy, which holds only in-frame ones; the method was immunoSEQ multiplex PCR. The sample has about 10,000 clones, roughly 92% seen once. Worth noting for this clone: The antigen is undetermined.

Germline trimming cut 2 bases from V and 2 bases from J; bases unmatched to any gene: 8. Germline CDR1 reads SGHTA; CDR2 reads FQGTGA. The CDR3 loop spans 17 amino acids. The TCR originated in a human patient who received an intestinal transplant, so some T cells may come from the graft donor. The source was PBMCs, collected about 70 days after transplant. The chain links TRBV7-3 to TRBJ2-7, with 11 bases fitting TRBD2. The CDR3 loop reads CASSLFSGRAPPYEQYF. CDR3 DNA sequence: TGTGCCAGCAGCTTATTTAGCGGGAGGGCTCCCCCCTACGAGCAGTACTTC. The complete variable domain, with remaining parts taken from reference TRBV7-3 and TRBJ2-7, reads GAGVSQTPSNKVTEKGKYVELRCDPISGHTALYWYRQSLGQGPEFLIYFQGTGAADDSGLPNDRFFAVRPEGSVSTLKIQRTERGDSAVYLCASSLFSGRAPPYEQYFGPGTRLTVT.